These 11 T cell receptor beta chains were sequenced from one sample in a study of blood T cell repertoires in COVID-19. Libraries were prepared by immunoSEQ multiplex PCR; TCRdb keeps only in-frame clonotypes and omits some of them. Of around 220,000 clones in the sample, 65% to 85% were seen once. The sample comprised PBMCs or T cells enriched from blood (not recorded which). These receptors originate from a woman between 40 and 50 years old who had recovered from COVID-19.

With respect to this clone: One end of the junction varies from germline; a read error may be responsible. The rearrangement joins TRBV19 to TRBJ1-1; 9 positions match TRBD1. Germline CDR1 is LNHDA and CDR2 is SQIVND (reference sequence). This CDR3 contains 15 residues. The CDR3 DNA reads TGTGCCAGTATCTACAGGGGGCTTGGTCACACAGAAGCTTTCTTT. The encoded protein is CASIYRGLGHTEAFF.

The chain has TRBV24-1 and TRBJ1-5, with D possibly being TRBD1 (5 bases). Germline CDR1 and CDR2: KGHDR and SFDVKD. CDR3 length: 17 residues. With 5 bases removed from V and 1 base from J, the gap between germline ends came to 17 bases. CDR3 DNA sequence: TGTGCCACCAGTGTGGGGGGTGTCCAATTGAGCAATCAGCCCCAGCATTTT. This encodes CATSVGGVQLSNQPQHF.

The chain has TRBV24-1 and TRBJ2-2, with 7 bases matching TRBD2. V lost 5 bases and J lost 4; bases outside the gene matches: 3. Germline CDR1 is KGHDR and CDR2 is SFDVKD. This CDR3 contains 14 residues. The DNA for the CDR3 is TGTGCCACCAGTGCTAGCGGCAGCACCGGGGAGCTGTTTTTT. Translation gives CATSASGSTGELFF.

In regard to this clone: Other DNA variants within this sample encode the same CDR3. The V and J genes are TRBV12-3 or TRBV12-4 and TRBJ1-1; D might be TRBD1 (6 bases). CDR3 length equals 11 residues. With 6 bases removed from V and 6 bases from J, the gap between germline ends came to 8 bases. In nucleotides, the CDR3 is TGTGCCAGCAGGGGACACTCTGAAGCTTTCTTT. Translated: CASRGHSEAFF.

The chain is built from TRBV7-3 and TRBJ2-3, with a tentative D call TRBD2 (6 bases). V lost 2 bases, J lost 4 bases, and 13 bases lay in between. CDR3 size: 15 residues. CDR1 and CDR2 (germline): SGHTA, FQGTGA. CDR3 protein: CASSLHSTSPDTQYF. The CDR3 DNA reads TGTGCCAGCAGCTTACATTCGACTAGTCCAGATACGCAGTATTTT.

CDR3 in DNA: TGCAGTGGGGAGGGAGGGATGGAAGCTTTCTTT. It yields the protein CSGEGGMEAFF. The rearrangement uses TRBV20-1 and TRBJ1-1; D is undetermined. The CDR3 runs 11 residues. Per germline, CDR1 DFQATT and CDR2 SNEGSKA (reference sequence). V lost 7 bases and J 8 bases, leaving 14 bases between the germline ends.

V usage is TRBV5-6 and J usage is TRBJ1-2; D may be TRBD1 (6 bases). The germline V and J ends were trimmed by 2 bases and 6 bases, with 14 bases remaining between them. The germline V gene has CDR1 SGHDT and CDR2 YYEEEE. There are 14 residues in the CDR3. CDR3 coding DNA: TGTGCCAGCAGCTTTGGGTACAGGGCTGATGGCTACACCTTC. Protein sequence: CASSFGYRADGYTF. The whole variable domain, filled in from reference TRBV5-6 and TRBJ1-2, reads DAGVTQSPTHLIKTRGQQVTLRCSPKSGHDTVSWYQQALGQGPQFIFQYYEEEERQRGNFPDRFSGHQFPNYSSELNVNALLLGDSALYLCASSFGYRADGYTFGSGTRLTVV.

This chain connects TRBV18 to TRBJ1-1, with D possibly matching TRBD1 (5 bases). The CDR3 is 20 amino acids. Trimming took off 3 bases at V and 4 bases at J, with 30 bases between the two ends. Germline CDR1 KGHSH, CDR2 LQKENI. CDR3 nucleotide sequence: TGTGCCAGCTCACCCGGGAGCGGCATCGAATTTTCGACAGTAGCCACTGAAGCTTTCTTT. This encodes CASSPGSGIEFSTVATEAFF.

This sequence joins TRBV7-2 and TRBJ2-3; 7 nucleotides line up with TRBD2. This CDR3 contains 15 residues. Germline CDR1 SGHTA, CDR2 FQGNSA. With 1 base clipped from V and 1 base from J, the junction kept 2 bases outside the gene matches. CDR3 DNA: TGTGCCAGCAGCTTAGGTGCGGGGGGCACAGATACGCAGTATTTT. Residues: CASSLGAGGTDTQYF.

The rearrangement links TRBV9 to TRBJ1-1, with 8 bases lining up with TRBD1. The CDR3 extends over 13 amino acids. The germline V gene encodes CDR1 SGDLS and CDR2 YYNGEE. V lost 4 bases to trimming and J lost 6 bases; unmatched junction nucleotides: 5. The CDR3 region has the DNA TGTGCCAGCAGCATCTCAGGGGGCGCTGAAGCTTTCTTT. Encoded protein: CASSISGGAEAFF.

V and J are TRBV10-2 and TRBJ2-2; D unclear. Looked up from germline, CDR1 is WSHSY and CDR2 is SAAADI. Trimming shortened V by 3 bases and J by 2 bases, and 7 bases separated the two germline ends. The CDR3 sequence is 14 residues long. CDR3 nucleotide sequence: TGCGCCAGCAGTGAAATGACAAACACCGGGGAGCTGTTTTTT. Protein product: CASSEMTNTGELFF.